The table lists the clone carrying this T cell receptor (beta chain) with a few counts. TCRdb reanalysed the reads using MiXCR and keeps one entry per CDR3 protein. This table holds around 88,000 distinct CDR3 sequences, less than 40% found once. The data belong to a study of type 1 regulatory T cells. Study-wide context: T-allo10 is an in vitro-generated, Tr1-enriched CD4 T cell product specific for alloantigen.

V shed 0 bases and J shed 8 bases, with 16 bases lying between them. This CDR3 has 16 amino acids. Germline values: CDR1 LGHDT, CDR2 YNNKEL (reference sequence). The sample taken for sequencing was CD4+ T cells, either the whole sample or a sorted fraction (not recorded which). The TCR was taken from a human donor in good health. The chain uses TRBV3-1 and TRBJ1-4; D is unresolved. CDR3 residues: CASSQELGRPTEKLFF. DNA for the CDR3: TGTGCCAGCAGCCAAGAACTAGGCAGGCCAACGGAAAAACTGTTTTTT.